Described below is a single T cell receptor (beta chain) sequence and its context. This clone has a single count. Its recognized antigen is unknown. No per-base quality is available; no much larger clone lies one base away. The CDR3 regions of human TCRbeta chains were subjected to immunosequencing. The original pipeline was this. TCRs in the repertoires were matched against a reference library of SARS-CoV-2-specific TCRs that had been generated with the MIRA antigen-specificity platform. Breadth was defined as the fraction of unique TCRs that were SARS-CoV-2-associated, and depth was defined as the fraction of total T cells that were SARS-CoV-2-associated. Using the MIRA data, each spike-specific TCR was mapped to the spike region that the TCR reacts to and placed in a CD4 or CD8 class. Log10-transformed breadth and depth values were compared by one-way ANOVA with Sidak's multiple comparisons tests. TCRdb took this table from immuneACCESS and kept in-frame rearrangements with V and J called. Such tables lack part of the clones; where checked against another copy, unresolved V genes explain under half of the gap, and the rest is unexplained. V and J calls and clone size are as listed in that table; D and trimming were resolved from the DNA. In this sample the table shows over 110,000 clones, 80% to 90% of which occur a single time. The ten largest account for approximately 1.5% of the sample.

CDR1 and CDR2, looked up from the germline V gene, are SGHRS and YFSETQ. The CDR3 measures 14 amino acids from cysteine to phenylalanine. The CDR3 DNA has 42 bases and is translated from base 1. V loses 7 bases, J loses 2 bases, and the germline ends lie 15 bases apart. The data stem from a study of T cell responses to AZD1222 COVID-19 vaccine (dated by TCRdb to the early 2020s). For the wider study: AZD1222 recipients with second doses at about 4 weeks or about 12 weeks were pooled, because spike-specific TCR depth and breadth did not differ between schedules. TCR sequencing was performed for more than 230 trial participants, of whom about 200 were given two doses of AZD1222 and 26 were given two doses of MenACWY control vaccine. Trial participants were enrolled into age subgroups of 18-55, 56-69 and 70-plus years, which contained around 150, 29 and 61 TCR-sequenced participants, respectively.

The time point label corresponds to: baseline before first vaccination. The vaccinee samples were drawn from two UK trials, COV001 and COV002, one of which was a single-blind randomized controlled phase 2/3 trial testing AZD1222 (ChAdOx1 nCoV-19) in healthy adults. For TCRbeta chain sequencing, PBMC samples were collected from trial participants at day 0 and at day 28 after the second dose. Here is what the overall study found, with its caveats: Spike-specific TCR breadth and depth rose significantly after two AZD1222 doses compared with day 0 and with MenACWY recipients. Most participants were white British and females outnumbered males, and the authors suggested that clonal diversity may have been underestimated. Because no samples from the day 14 peak response were available, repertoires could be characterized only after the peak T cell response. The 56-69-year group was small, and its depth increase did not reach significance, likely because of low power. The vaccine-associated CD4 TCRs covered the entire spike protein, and the dominant responses fell in regions 160-218 and 743-854. Reportedly, close to half of the unique spike-specific TCRs recognized epitopes lying outside the regions that are mutated in the B.1.351 and B.1.1.7 variants. Conclusions about previously exposed vaccinees are limited, since just five to seven AZD1222 recipients were seropositive for SARS-CoV-2 at baseline.

The receptor was isolated from an adult in good health. Sequenced here: peripheral blood, sampled on day 0 of AZD1222 vaccination. The V and J segments used are TRBV5-1 and TRBJ1-1, with the D gene uncertain. Here is the DNA: TGCGCCAGCTCAAGAGACACCATTAACACTGAAGCTTTCTTT. The resulting protein is CASSRDTINTEAFF.